These T cell receptor beta chains were read from a single sample in a study of response to subunit inactivated influenza vaccine. TCRdb re-called the RT-PCR reads with MiXCR, one entry per CDR3 protein. The sample has hundreds of thousands of distinct CDR3 sequences; over 9.5% are singletons. The specimen was PBMCs from blood, collected on the day of vaccination. Receptors originate from a man aged 45-65 years who received an inactivated influenza vaccine. The CDR3 runs from the conserved cysteine through the conserved F or W. D genes are given only for firm matches. Size tells how often a clone was seen (once, few, many) or the class of an expanded clone, and some rows leave it out.

>TRBJ2-5|TRBV2|few|-
TGTGCCAGCAGTGAGGAACAGGCGACCCAGTACTTC
CASSEEQATQYF
>TRBJ1-1|TRBV11-2|few|-
TGTGCCAGCAGCCCGGCATTGGATACTGAAGCTTTCTTT
CASSPALDTEAFF
>TRBJ2-1|TRBV20-1|few|TRBD2
TGCAGTGCTAGAGTAGCGGGGGAACACTACAATGAGCAGTTCTTC
CSARVAGEHYNEQFF
>TRBJ2-3|TRBV6-4|few|TRBD2
TGTGCCAGCAGTGACCTACCGGGACTAGCGGGGGGCCCTACAGATACGCAGTATTTT
CASSDLPGLAGGPTDTQYF
>TRBJ2-1|TRBV18|few|-
TGTGCCAGCTCATCAGACTGGGGCGATGAGCAGTTCTTC
CASSSDWGDEQFF
>TRBJ2-7|TRBV6-2/TRBV6-3|many|-
TGTGCCAGCAGTCCGACCGCCGGGACCTACGAGCAGTACTTC
CASSPTAGTYEQYF
>TRBJ1-5|TRBV4-3|-|-
TGCGCCAGCAGCCAAGATTTCGCGGGGACACATAATAGCAATCAGCCCCAGCATTTT
CASSQDFAGTHNSNQPQHF
>TRBJ2-7|TRBV28|-|-
TGTGCCAGCAGTTTATTTGAGTCTCGCCGAGAGAAGCAGTACTTC
CASSLFESRREKQYF
>TRBJ2-7|TRBV10-3|few|-
TGTGCCACTCAGACGGGGGAGTCCTACGAGCAGTACTTC
CATQTGESYEQYF
>TRBJ1-6|TRBV18|few|TRBD1
TGTGCCAGCTCACTCGGGACAGGGGGGTCGAATTCACCCCTCCACTTT
CASSLGTGGSNSPLHF
>TRBJ1-4|TRBV4-3|many|-
TGCGCCAGCAGCCAAAGACAGTACACTAATGAAAAACTGTTTTTT
CASSQRQYTNEKLFF
>TRBJ2-1|TRBV30|-|-
TGTGCCTGGCTGGTAGGCCAGGGTGGGGTCTATGAGCAGTTCTTC
CAWLVGQGGVYEQFF
>TRBJ2-3|TRBV7-2|few|-
TGTGCCAGCAGACCTACACCGGATCGTACGCAGTATTTT
CASRPTPDRTQYF
>TRBJ2-3|TRBV29-1|-|-
TGCAGCGTTCAAGGGCGTCCAGATACGCAGTATTTT
CSVQGRPDTQYF